Below, one T cell receptor beta chain is given with its context. The data were taken from a study of ipilimumab plus nivolumab after autologous stem cell transplantation. The V and J ends lost 3 bases and 3 bases respectively, with 14 bases between them. Germline CDR1 KGHSH, CDR2 LQKENI. The length of the CDR3 is 15 residues. Only in-frame clones appear in the TCRdb table, and some are missing; sequencing was by immunoSEQ multiplex PCR. Of 15,000 to 20,000 clones listed, approximately 82% are singletons. The starting material was PBMCs, obtained in a trial of ipilimumab plus nivolumab as post-transplant consolidation. This rearrangement joins TRBV18 to TRBJ1-1, with a tentative D call TRBD1 (6 bases). The receptor's source is a male donor with diffuse large B-cell lymphoma. The CDR3 sequence: CASSPIRDTDTEAFF. The CDR3 coding sequence is TGTGCCAGCTCACCGATCCGGGACACGGACACTGAAGCTTTCTTT.